Listed below are T cell receptor beta chains from one sample, sequenced in a study of blood T cell repertoires in COVID-19. Using immunoSEQ multiplex PCR, the repertoire was profiled, and TCRdb retains in-frame clones only, with some absent. The sample lists about 360,000 clones; roughly 86% were seen once. The sample was peripheral blood. The receptors here all came from a human donor in a cohort sampled during active COVID-19. Both conserved end residues are trimmed from each CDR3. Fields, in order: V gene, J gene, CDR3 protein.

V: TRBV4-1; J: TRBJ2-5; CDR3: ASSRGGSGKETQY
V: TRBV4-1; J: TRBJ2-1; CDR3: ASSQEAPFSLAGGPGEQF
V: TRBV29-1; J: TRBJ1-2; CDR3: SVTEGTGGGGYT
V: TRBV7-2; J: TRBJ1-2; CDR3: ASSSVSGNLYGYT
V: TRBV2; J: TRBJ1-1; CDR3: ASKGRGMATEAF
V: TRBV11-2; J: TRBJ1-5; CDR3: ASSLDRDRGDQPQH
V: TRBV19; J: TRBJ2-1; CDR3: ASSTFQLAGVTGEQF
V: TRBV12-1; J: TRBJ2-7; CDR3: ASSSNRGRISYEQY
V: TRBV30; J: TRBJ2-7; CDR3: AGGSQGPYEQY
V: TRBV5-1; J: TRBJ1-1; CDR3: ASSLAPGDTEAF
V: TRBV9; J: TRBJ1-1; CDR3: ASSVGIRENTEAF
V: TRBV25-1; J: TRBJ2-1; CDR3: ASSEGLAGGPVYNEQF
V: TRBV10-3; J: TRBJ2-7; CDR3: ATGTSGDYEQY
V: TRBV7-2; J: TRBJ1-1; CDR3: ASSRGTGESEAF
V: TRBV11-2; J: TRBJ2-5; CDR3: ASSQGLAGQETQY
V: TRBV10-3; J: TRBJ2-7; CDR3: AISGKWGPETYEQY
V: TRBV9; J: TRBJ1-1; CDR3: ASSATGQGMNTEAF
V: TRBV5-5; J: TRBJ2-2; CDR3: ASSLSQGGTGELF
V: TRBV7-9; J: TRBJ2-2; CDR3: ASLRERVANTGELF
V: TRBV11-2; J: TRBJ2-7; CDR3: ASSLGQYYEQY
V: TRBV7-9; J: TRBJ2-1; CDR3: ASSRTSGYNEQF
V: TRBV5-1; J: TRBJ2-3; CDR3: ASSFRLAGDSQY
V: TRBV30; J: TRBJ2-1; CDR3: AWRPGYGDNEQF
V: TRBV4-1; J: TRBJ1-2; CDR3: ASSQGSTGAYGYT
V: TRBV6-6; J: TRBJ1-2; CDR3: ASSYAPGAPYGYT
V: TRBV9; J: TRBJ1-6; CDR3: ASSPRSSSPLH
V: TRBV30; J: TRBJ1-2; CDR3: AWSAVPDGYT
V: TRBV30; J: TRBJ2-3; CDR3: AWNPGDRGGLDTQY
V: TRBV11-1; J: TRBJ2-2; CDR3: ASSFKRGGRTGELF
V: TRBV7-2; J: TRBJ1-5; CDR3: ASSSDRDPNQPQH